This T cell receptor (beta chain) was identified in a study of T-cell reconstitution after alpha-beta-depleted transplantation in children (dated by TCRdb to the mid-2010s). Context from the whole study: T-cell immune reconstitution after TCRalphabeta/CD19-depleted allogeneic hematopoietic cell transplantation in children was quantitatively tracked in the study by means of TCR repertoire profiling.

The germline V gene sets CDR1 to SGHTA and CDR2 to FQGTGA. CDR3 length: 13 amino acids, cysteine to phenylalanine. The kept DNA is CDR3 alone, 39 bases in frame from the first base. About this clonotype itself: Its antigen is still unknown. One junction end disagrees with the germline gene, perhaps due to a read error.

The method was PCR. Sequencing instrument: Illumina HiSeq 2500. TCR library preparation used molecular barcoding, with unique molecular identifiers applied to normalize quantification of the TCRbeta repertoire. The public reads were run again by TCRdb, first through fastp at Q25 and then through MiXCR, and only productive beta chains were kept. A single entry per CDR3 protein holds the most common genes and DNA from its merged rows. Here the sample has about 410,000 distinct CDR3 sequences; roughly 22% occur a single time. The ten largest clonotypes hold about 3.8% of the sample. Sequencing used PBMCs from the stem cell graft donor, obtained from the stem cell graft. The sequence links TRBV7-3 to TRBJ1-1, and perhaps TRBD1 as D gene, on 6 matching bases. The origin of this receptor is a human donor who donated a stem cell graft to a child with acute myeloid leukemia. The DNA sequence is as follows: TGTGCCAGCACAAGGGGCAGGGACACTGAAGCTCTCTTT. Its coded protein is CASTRGRDTEALF.